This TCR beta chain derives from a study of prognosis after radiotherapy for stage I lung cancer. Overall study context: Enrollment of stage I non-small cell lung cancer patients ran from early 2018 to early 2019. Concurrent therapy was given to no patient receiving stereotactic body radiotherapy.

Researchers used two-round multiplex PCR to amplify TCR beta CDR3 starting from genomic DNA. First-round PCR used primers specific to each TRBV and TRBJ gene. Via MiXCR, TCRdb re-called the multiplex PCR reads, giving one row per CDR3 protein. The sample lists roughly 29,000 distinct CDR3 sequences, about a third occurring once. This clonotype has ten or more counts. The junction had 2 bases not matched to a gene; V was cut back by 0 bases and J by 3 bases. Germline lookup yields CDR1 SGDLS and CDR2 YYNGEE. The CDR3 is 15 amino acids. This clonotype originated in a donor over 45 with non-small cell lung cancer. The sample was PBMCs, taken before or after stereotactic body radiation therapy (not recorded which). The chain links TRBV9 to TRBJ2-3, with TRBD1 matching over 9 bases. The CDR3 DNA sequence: TGTGCCAGCAGCGTAGCTGGACAGGGGACAGATACGCAGTATTTT. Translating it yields CASSVAGQGTDTQYF.